The T cell receptor beta chain described here comes from a study of tumor-infiltrating lymphocytes in primary liver carcinoma. Study conclusions and caveats: About 7.5-25% of top clones, no more, were shared by all five regions.

This clonotype was found many times. Its antigen remains unidentified. Reverse transcription of about 0.5 ug total RNA with a constant-region primer produced TCR beta cDNA. Sequencing libraries for TCR beta derived from three nested multiplex PCR rounds that used slightly modified ARM-PCR. PCR rounds one and two used TRBV1-TRBV30 forward primers with a C-beta reverse primer for roughly 9 cycles each. MiXCR was run by TCRdb on the multiplex PCR reads, yielding one entry per CDR3 protein. Found here are 70,000 to 95,000 distinct CDR3 sequences, over 60% of them singletons; the top ten hold 25% to 35%. Total RNA and DNA came together from 20-30 mg of bulk tissue without cell sorting. HBV chronically infected the treatment-naive patients. Sampling of every tumor involved five separate regions. These included the tumor centre. The CDR3 is made up of 18 amino acids. The germline V gene encodes CDR1 WSHSY and CDR2 SAAADI. The J segment lost 6 bases and the V segment lost 3 bases, leaving 16 bases of the junction unmatched.

The sample comprised liver tumor tissue from sampling region 4. Subset reported: tumor region T4, right-lateral pole. V usage is TRBV10-2 and J usage is TRBJ2-3; TRBD2 agrees at 9 bases. This clonotype originated in a man aged 35 to 55 with primary liver carcinoma and hepatitis B virus infection. The CDR3 spells CASSERDFAGGPGDTQYF. CDR3 nucleotides: TGCGCCAGCAGTGAAAGGGACTTCGCGGGAGGGCCTGGGGATACGCAGTATTTT.